Each of the 18 T cell receptor beta chains below was sequenced from the same sample in a study of OX40 agonist ivuxolimab in advanced cancers. The library came from the immunoSEQ multiplex PCR assay. TCRdb limited this immuneACCESS table to in-frame rearrangements with V and J called. A share of clones is missing; checked studies link under half to unresolved V genes, and the rest is unexplained. This sample is represented by about 64,000 clones; around four fifths of them were singletons. The top ten hold about 9.4% of the sample. Source: CD4+ or CD8+ T cells sorted from blood, taken in a trial of the OX40 agonist ivuxolimab. The receptors were gathered from an adult with an advanced solid tumor such as melanoma, head and neck, liver or kidney cancer.

V usage is TRBV6-9 and J usage is TRBJ1-1; the D is unclear. V was shortened by 8 bases and J by 1 base, with 17 bases between the two germline ends. Germline V gene data show CDR1 as MNHGY and CDR2 as SVAAGI. This CDR3 has 15 residues. CDR3 sequence: CASFSRGRKNTEAFF. The CDR3 nucleotides are TGTGCCAGCTTTTCGCGGGGTAGAAAGAACACTGAAGCTTTCTTT.

This sequence joins TRBV7-2 and TRBJ1-5, with D unclear. The CDR3 totals 13 residues. The germline CDR1 and CDR2 sequences are SGHTA and FQGNSA. Trimming stripped 1 base from V and 6 bases from J, with 7 bases between. CDR3 DNA sequence: TGTGCCAGCAGCTTAGGTTTAGGTCAGCCCCAGCATTTT. Its translation: CASSLGLGQPQHF.

The count of this clone is one. This chain uses TRBV9 with TRBJ1-4, with 9 bases identical to TRBD1. The V gene end was trimmed by 0 bases and the J gene end by 6 bases; junction bases not matched to a gene: 12. This CDR3 region has 18 residues. The germline V gene has CDR1 SGDLS and CDR2 YYNGEE. CDR3 loop: CASSVDGGTGHQDEKLFF. The CDR3 region has the DNA TGTGCCAGCAGCGTAGATGGGGGGACAGGGCATCAGGATGAAAAACTGTTTTTT.

The rearrangement links TRBV4-2 to TRBJ2-3; tentatively, D is TRBD2 (5 bases). Trimming took 4 bases from V and 4 from J, leaving 18 bases between them. The germline CDR1 and CDR2 sequences are LGHNA and YNFKEQ. The CDR3 is made up of 16 amino acids. The CDR3 loop reads CASSPDSGRRPDTQYF. CDR3 bases: TGTGCCAGCAGCCCAGACTCGGGGAGACGCCCAGATACGCAGTATTTT.

The gene calls are TRBV25-1 and TRBJ1-3; 7 bases agree with TRBD1. Germline CDR1 is MGHDK and CDR2 is SYGVNS. The CDR3 is 14 residues long. With 5 bases clipped from V and 6 bases from J, the junction kept 7 bases outside the gene matches. DNA for the CDR3: TGTGCCAGCAGTACCCTAGGGGGCGAAAACACCATATATTTT. This gives the protein CASSTLGGENTIYF.

This sequence joins TRBV29-1 and TRBJ2-7; 12 bases fit TRBD2. This CDR3 region has 14 residues. Per the germline V gene, CDR1 is SQVTM and CDR2 is ANQGSEA. Germline trimming cut 6 bases from V and 3 bases from J; bases unmatched to any gene: 6. This CDR3 reads CSVLGLAGNYEQYF. The CDR3 nucleotides read TGCAGCGTACTTGGACTAGCGGGGAACTACGAGCAGTACTTC.

This chain connects TRBV5-4 to TRBJ1-2, with 10 bases identical to TRBD1. The germline CDR1 and CDR2 sequences are SGHNT and YYREEE (reference sequence). The CDR3 totals 15 residues. Trimming cost V 2 bases and J 2 bases; bases outside gene matches: 3. CDR3: CASSFPGQGNYGYTF. The DNA for the CDR3 is TGTGCCAGCAGCTTCCCGGGACAGGGGAACTATGGCTACACCTTC.

The chain couples TRBV6-5 to TRBJ1-5; possible D gene TRBD1, 5 bases. The CDR3 loop spans 13 amino acids. Germline CDR1 MNHEY, CDR2 SVGAGI. Trimming cost V 7 bases and J 5 bases, with 12 bases left between them. DNA of the CDR3: TGTGCCAGCAAGGCGGCGGGGGATCAGCCCCAGCATTTT. It yields the protein CASKAAGDQPQHF.

On this clone: Compared with germline, one end of the junction differs, possibly owing to a read error. This rearrangement joins TRBV5-6 to TRBJ2-5; no firm D call. The better agreement between TRBJ2-7 and the DNA end casts doubt on the J call. The CDR3 loop spans 11 amino acids. The germline gives CDR1 SGHDT, CDR2 YYEEEE. The CDR3 protein is CASSSSHEQYF. The CDR3 nucleotides read TGTGCCAGCAGCTCCTCCCACGAGCAGTACTTC.

The rearrangement links TRBV7-3 to TRBJ1-2, with TRBD1 identical over 7 bases. This CDR3 contains 14 residues. Germline V gene sequence: CDR1 SGHTA, CDR2 FQGTGA. V lost 5 bases to trimming and J lost 7 bases; unmatched junction nucleotides: 10. CDR3 sequence: CASSRGPTGSGYTF. In DNA, the CDR3 is TGTGCCAGCAGCCGAGGACCGACAGGGTCTGGCTACACCTTC.

This chain connects TRBV19 to TRBJ2-3; 7 nucleotides line up with TRBD1. The V and J ends lost 3 bases and 1 base, in that order; junction bases with no gene match: 4. The germline CDR1 and CDR2 sequences are LNHDA and SQIVND (reference sequence). This CDR3 has 15 residues. CDR3 bases: TGTGCCAGTAGTATTACAGGGACAGGCACAGATACGCAGTATTTT. Encoded protein: CASSITGTGTDTQYF.

The chain joins TRBV5-6 to TRBJ1-1, with 7 bases lining up with TRBD1. The CDR3 extends over 13 amino acids. J gave up 3 bases and V 4 bases, and 3 bases lay outside the gene matches. The germline CDR1 and CDR2 sequences are SGHDT and YYEEEE. CDR3 amino acids: CASSDDRDTEAFF. DNA of the CDR3: TGTGCCAGCAGCGACGACAGGGACACTGAAGCTTTCTTT.

V is TRBV10-3 and J is TRBJ2-1, with TRBD1 matching 10 bases. The V segment lost 5 bases and the J segment 7 bases; nucleotides outside the gene matches: 11. Germline values: CDR1 ENHRY, CDR2 SYGVKD. The CDR3 totals 16 residues. The CDR3 loop is CAISTTGTGVGNEQFF. In DNA form, the CDR3 reads TGTGCCATCAGTACTACCGGGACAGGGGTGGGGAATGAGCAGTTCTTC.

CDR3 residues: CASRPRQRSNQPQHF. The DNA for the CDR3 is TGTGCCAGCAGGCCGAGGCAGCGTAGCAATCAGCCCCAGCATTTT. J is TRBJ1-5 and V is TRBV6-5; D gene uncertain. The CDR3 runs to 15 residues. V was trimmed by 6 bases and J by 0 bases, leaving 12 bases between them. Germline assignment: CDR1 MNHEY and CDR2 SVGAGI.

V usage is TRBV18 and J usage is TRBJ1-6; D is perhaps TRBD1 (6 bases). There are 15 residues in the CDR3. The V gene's germline CDR1 is KGHSH and CDR2 LQKENI. Trimming shortened V by 4 bases and J by 6 bases, and 13 bases separated the two germline ends. CDR3 nucleotide sequence: TGTGCCAGCTCACTTTCAGGGGCAATTAATTCACCCCTCCACTTT. Translated: CASSLSGAINSPLHF.

The genes are TRBV27 and TRBJ2-1, with D perhaps TRBD2 (5 bases). The germline CDR1 and CDR2 sequences are MNHEY and SMNVEV (reference sequence). The CDR3 has 15 residues. Trimming took off 7 bases at V and 4 bases at J, with 17 bases between the two ends. CDR3 amino acids: CASKSPYTGYNEQFF. The DNA of the CDR3 is TGTGCCAGCAAATCTCCCTACACGGGATACAATGAGCAGTTCTTC.

This chain uses TRBV2 with TRBJ1-2, with TRBD1 as a possible D gene (6 bases). Germline lookup yields CDR1 SNHLY and CDR2 FYNNEI. The V end lost 6 bases, the J end lost 3 bases, and 14 bases lay between the germline ends. The CDR3 sequence is 14 residues long. CDR3 nucleotide sequence: TGTGCCAGCAGGCTACAGGGCGCTGACTATGGCTACACCTTC. This codes for CASRLQGADYGYTF.

This clone has more than one count but fewer than ten. This CDR3 is CASSLSSGANVLTF. The CDR3 DNA is TGTGCCAGCAGTCTAAGCTCTGGGGCCAACGTCCTGACTTTC. This chain connects TRBV2 to TRBJ2-6; unclear D gene. Germline loops: CDR1 SNHLY, CDR2 FYNNEI. CDR3 length equals 14 residues. V gave up 5 bases and J gave up 0 bases, with 5 bases separating them.